These T cell receptor beta chains were read from a single sample in a study of technical replicates of blood from a few donors. TCRdb's table, derived via immunoSEQ multiplex PCR, lists solely in-frame clones and lacks some. The sample records several thousand clones, almost 97% being singletons. The sequenced material came from PBMCs. Every receptor here comes from a human donor in good health. Each CDR3 is given with its conserved first and last residue. A D gene is named only where the DNA matches it firmly. Only part of the rows carry a size: once, few, many, or a class if the clone is expanded.

v_gene	abundance	d_gene	len	j_gene	CDR3aa	CDR3nt
TRBV5-1	-	-	12	TRBJ2-7	CASSLPGDEQYF	TGCGCCAGCAGCTTGCCAGGGGACGAGCAGTACTTC
TRBV15	-	TRBD2	17	TRBJ2-3	CATSRALAGLRTDTQYF	TGTGCCACCAGCAGAGCATTAGCGGGGCTACGCACAGATACGCAGTATTTT
TRBV4-1	-	TRBD2	21	TRBJ2-3	CASSQVLILAGGPPSTDTQYF	TGCGCCAGCAGCCAAGTCCTAATACTAGCGGGAGGTCCTCCTAGCACAGATACGCAGTATTTT
TRBV27	-	-	14	TRBJ2-4	CASSSGVAKNIQYF	TGTGCCAGCAGTTCGGGGGTAGCCAAAAACATTCAGTACTTC
TRBV27	-	TRBD2	15	TRBJ2-7	CASSSGTSGSREQYF	TGTGCCAGCAGTTCCGGGACTAGCGGGAGTCGGGAGCAGTACTTC
TRBV6-5	-	TRBD1	15	TRBJ2-1	CASSYSTGGGNEQFF	TGTGCCAGCAGTTACTCGACAGGGGGCGGGAATGAGCAGTTCTTC
TRBV5-8	-	-	15	TRBJ2-6	CASSSGHSGANVLTF	TGTGCCAGCAGTTCAGGGCACTCTGGGGCCAACGTCCTGACTTTC
TRBV7-9	-	-	13	TRBJ2-7	CASALPGVNEQYF	TGTGCCAGCGCTCTCCCCGGGGTGAACGAGCAGTACTTC
TRBV5-5	-	-	12	TRBJ2-7	CASTTGMYEQYF	TGTGCCAGCACAACAGGGATGTACGAGCAGTACTTC
TRBV5-1	-	TRBD2	17	TRBJ2-3	CASSPLAGEASTDTQYF	TGCGCCAGCAGTCCACTAGCGGGAGAGGCTAGCACAGATACGCAGTATTTT
TRBV5-1	-	TRBD1	14	TRBJ2-3	CASSSGQGTDTQYF	TGCGCCAGCAGCTCGGGACAGGGCACAGATACGCAGTATTTT
TRBV30	-	-	13	TRBJ1-5	CAWSLLSNQPQHF	TGTGCCTGGAGTTTATTGAGCAATCAGCCCCAGCATTTT
TRBV6-1	-	-	14	TRBJ2-7	CASSENSGDYEQYF	TGTGCCAGCAGTGAAAATTCAGGGGATTACGAGCAGTACTTC
TRBV14	-	TRBD1	12	TRBJ2-7	CASRLTGGMQYF	TGTGCCAGCAGATTGACAGGGGGCATGCAGTACTTC
TRBV6-1	once	TRBD2	15	TRBJ2-3	CASSGLAGGPDTQYF	TGTGCCAGCAGTGGACTAGCGGGAGGGCCAGATACGCAGTATTTT
TRBV5-1	-	-	12	TRBJ2-3	CASSSRGNAQYF	TGCGCCAGCAGCTCGAGGGGGAACGCGCAGTATTTT
TRBV2	-	-	16	TRBJ1-5	CASSEIGQGMAQPQHF	TGTGCCAGCAGTGAAATAGGGCAGGGGATGGCTCAGCCCCAGCATTTT
TRBV7-9	once	-	14	TRBJ1-4	CASSLSPPSEKLFF	TGTGCCAGCAGCCTCAGTCCTCCTAGTGAAAAACTGTTTTTT
TRBV9	-	-	16	TRBJ1-5	CASSVGAGISNQPQHF	TGTGCCAGCAGCGTAGGAGCAGGGATCAGCAATCAGCCCCAGCATTTT
TRBV29-1	-	-	12	TRBJ2-5	CSVAQGQETQYF	TGCAGCGTTGCCCAGGGACAAGAGACCCAGTACTTC
TRBV27	once	-	14	TRBJ2-3	CASSFQDSTDTQYF	TGTGCCAGCAGTTTCCAGGATAGCACAGATACGCAGTATTTT
TRBV9	-	TRBD2	16	TRBJ2-5	CASSNGLAGVDETQYF	TGTGCCAGCAGCAACGGACTAGCGGGAGTCGATGAGACCCAGTACTTC
TRBV11-2	-	TRBD1	17	TRBJ1-1	CASSNGQGGVANTEAFF	TGTGCCAGCAGCAACGGACAGGGGGGGGTAGCGAACACTGAAGCTTTCTTT
TRBV5-1	-	-	13	TRBJ2-7	CASSLGTVYEQYF	TGCGCCAGCAGCTTGGGGACAGTCTACGAGCAGTACTTC
TRBV18	once	TRBD1	14	TRBJ1-2	CASSPSVGQGGYTF	TGTGCCAGCTCACCATCGGTTGGACAGGGTGGCTACACCTTC
TRBV28	-	-	15	TRBJ2-7	CASSLYGASGVEQYF	TGTGCCAGCAGTTTATATGGGGCGTCTGGGGTGGAGCAGTACTTC
TRBV7-9	-	-	18	TRBJ2-5	CASSLARRDTWGRETQYF	TGTGCCAGCAGCTTAGCGCGAAGGGATACCTGGGGGAGGGAGACCCAGTACTTC
TRBV19	-	TRBD1	17	TRBJ1-1	CASREAGTGIMNTEAFF	TGTGCCAGTCGAGAAGCCGGGACAGGGATAATGAACACTGAAGCTTTCTTT
TRBV2	-	TRBD1	15	TRBJ2-2	CASTGDSANTGELFF	TGTGCCAGTACAGGGGACAGCGCGAACACCGGGGAGCTGTTTTTT
TRBV20-1	-	-	11	TRBJ1-1	CSASGGTEAFF	TGCAGTGCTAGCGGGGGGACTGAAGCTTTCTTT
TRBV5-1	-	-	15	TRBJ2-3	CASSWAGRQSDTQYF	TGCGCCAGCAGCTGGGCAGGGAGGCAATCAGATACGCAGTATTTT
TRBV6-5	-	-	14	TRBJ2-7	CASSYAGTHNEQYF	TGTGCCAGCAGTTACGCCGGGACTCATAACGAGCAGTACTTC
TRBV7-7	-	-	16	TRBJ2-5	CASSLDIARARETQYF	TGTGCCAGCAGCTTAGATATCGCGAGGGCCCGGGAGACCCAGTACTTC
TRBV28	once	-	16	TRBJ2-1	CASSTSGPEGYNEQFF	TGTGCCAGCAGCACAAGCGGGCCAGAGGGCTACAATGAGCAGTTCTTC
TRBV27	-	TRBD2	18	TRBJ2-7	CASTRLDFRTSGSAEQYF	TGTGCCAGCACCAGGCTTGACTTTCGGACTAGCGGGAGTGCCGAGCAGTACTTC
TRBV12-5	-	-	15	TRBJ1-3	CASGLALAGGNTIYF	TGTGCTAGTGGTTTGGCCCTGGCAGGGGGAAACACCATATATTTT
TRBV11-2	-	-	13	TRBJ2-7	CASSPRLEGEQYF	TGTGCCAGCAGCCCTCGACTAGAGGGGGAGCAGTACTTC
TRBV7-7	-	TRBD1	14	TRBJ2-1	CASSYGTGDNEQFF	TGTGCCAGCAGCTACGGGACAGGGGACAATGAGCAGTTCTTC
TRBV30	-	-	13	TRBJ1-2	CAWSSLRNYGYTF	TGTGCCTGGAGTTCGCTGCGGAACTATGGCTACACCTTC
TRBV4-2	-	TRBD2	17	TRBJ2-7	CASSQVASGTKTYEQYF	TGTGCCAGCAGCCAAGTTGCTAGCGGGACCAAAACCTACGAGCAGTACTTC
TRBV7-6	-	TRBD1	15	TRBJ1-2	CASSLGQGFNYGYTF	TGTGCCAGCAGCCTCGGACAGGGGTTTAACTATGGCTACACCTTC
TRBV7-9	-	-	12	TRBJ2-1	CASSSPWGYQFF	TGTGCCAGCAGCTCCCCCTGGGGCTACCAGTTCTTC
TRBV2	-	TRBD2	16	TRBJ2-1	CASSPREGHSYNEQFF	TGTGCCAGCAGTCCCCGGGAGGGCCACTCCTACAATGAGCAGTTCTTC
TRBV4-1	-	-	15	TRBJ1-5	CASSQVSGPYQPQHF	TGCGCCAGCAGCCAAGTTTCAGGTCCCTATCAGCCCCAGCATTTT
TRBV30	-	-	16	TRBJ1-5	CAWSVGRTDGNQPQHF	TGTGCCTGGAGTGTAGGGCGGACTGATGGCAATCAGCCCCAGCATTTT
TRBV7-3	-	-	14	TRBJ1-2	CASSLRGDYYGYTF	TGTGCCAGCAGCTTAAGAGGGGACTACTATGGCTACACCTTC